The clone carrying this T cell receptor (beta chain) was detected only once. The antigen remains unidentified. This sample was included in a study of radiotherapy plus CTLA-4 blockade in lung cancer. Study-wide context: More than 15% of enrolled patients responded objectively, and 31% had disease control.

Clones were read by immunoSEQ multiplex PCR, and TCRdb kept only the in-frame ones, dropping some. In the table there are 40,000 or so clones, 75% of which are singletons. The trim removed 2 bases at V and 5 bases at J, leaving 7 bases unmatched. This CDR3 is 16 amino acids long. Germline V gene data show CDR1 as MNHEY and CDR2 as SVGAGI. Study outcomes and limitations: Tumor-origin TCR clones grew in blood after radiotherapy plus ipilimumab. According to reports, early shifts in blood T cell clones, alongside interferon-beta, forecast response most accurately.

The sequences come from peripheral blood, collected from a patient treated with radiotherapy plus ipilimumab. The rearrangement uses TRBV6-5 and TRBJ1-2, with 11 bases that match TRBD1. This receptor was taken from a human donor with non-small cell lung cancer who had stable disease on radiotherapy plus ipilimumab. DNA of the CDR3: TGTGCCAGCAGTTACCTGGGACAGGGGGGGAGGTATGGCTACACCTTC. Its translation is CASSYLGQGGRYGYTF.